This T cell receptor (beta chain) was retrieved from a study of T cell repertoires in cytomegalovirus infection. On the study more broadly: Evidence of both CMV infection and a matching HLA type came from public TCR beta signatures.

The CDR3 is made up of 15 amino acids. CDR1 and CDR2 (germline): SGHVS, FQNEAQ. Trimming at V came to 5 bases and at J to 6 bases, leaving 9 bases not matched to a gene. This clonotype was seen repeatedly, ten times or more. Its matching antigen is unknown. General observations from the study: Dominant in the ex vivo response were TCR beta clonotypes restricted by HLA-C and specific for CMV.

Using its own MiXCR run on the reads, TCRdb lists one record per CDR3 protein. The table lists about 310,000 distinct CDR3 sequences, roughly 9.3% of them singletons. The genes are TRBV7-8 and TRBJ2-2; 7 nucleotides match TRBD1. Input material: PBMCs. This sequence originates from a human donor in good health (CMV status not recorded). Some clones in this sample may be carry-over from other donors' samples. The chain's CDR3 is CASSRGQIGSGELFF. In nucleotides, the CDR3 is TGTGCCAGCAGCCGGGGACAGATCGGTTCCGGGGAGCTGTTTTTT. Looking up the rest from reference TRBV7-8 and TRBJ2-2 gives the full variable domain: GAGVSQSPRYKVAKRGQDVALRCDPISGHVSLFWYQQALGQGPEFLTYFQNEAQLDKSGLPSDRFFAERPEGSVSTLKIQRTQQEDSAVYLCASSRGQIGSGELFFGEGSRLTVL.